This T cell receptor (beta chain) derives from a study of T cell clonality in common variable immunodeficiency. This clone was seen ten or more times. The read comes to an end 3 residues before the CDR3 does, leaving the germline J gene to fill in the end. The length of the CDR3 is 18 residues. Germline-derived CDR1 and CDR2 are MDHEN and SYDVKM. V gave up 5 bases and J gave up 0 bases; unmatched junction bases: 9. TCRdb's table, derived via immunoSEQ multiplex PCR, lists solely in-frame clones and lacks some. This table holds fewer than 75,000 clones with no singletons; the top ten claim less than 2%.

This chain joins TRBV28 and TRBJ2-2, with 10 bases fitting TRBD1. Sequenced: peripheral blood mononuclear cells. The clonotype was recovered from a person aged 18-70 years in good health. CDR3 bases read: TGTGCCAGCAGTATCATAATGACAGGGGGCGCGAACACCGGGGAG. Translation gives CASSIIMTGGANTGE. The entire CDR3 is CASSIIMTGGANTGELFF.